Listed here are 25 T cell receptor beta chains from one sample, sequenced in a study of T cell responses to AZD1222 COVID-19 vaccine. Clones were sequenced by immunoSEQ multiplex PCR, and TCRdb holds only the in-frame ones, with some missing. The table records over 100,000 clones, 90% of them present only once. Sequencing used peripheral blood, obtained on day 0 of AZD1222 vaccination. These receptors were taken from an adult in good health.

This clone was recorded once. The rearrangement uses TRBV4-1 and TRBJ1-5; 7 bases agree with TRBD1. Per the germline V gene, CDR1 is MGHRA and CDR2 is YSYEKL. Trimming at V came to 0 bases and at J to 5 bases, leaving 4 bases not matched to a gene. The length of the CDR3 is 15 residues. Written as DNA, the CDR3 is TGCGCCAGCAGCCAAGATAACAGGGGAGATCAGCCCCAGCATTTT. Its translation is CASSQDNRGDQPQHF.

V and J are TRBV7-2 and TRBJ2-1, with TRBD2 matching 12 bases. Trimming at V came to 5 bases and at J to 8 bases, leaving 7 bases not matched to a gene. Germline CDR1 SGHTA, CDR2 FQGNSA. The CDR3 runs 15 residues. The CDR3 loop reads CASSNLAGGPDEQFF. The CDR3 bases are TGTGCCAGCAGCAACCTAGCGGGGGGGCCGGATGAGCAGTTCTTC.

This clone was seen more than once but under ten times. The chain recombines TRBV5-4 with TRBJ1-2, with no clear D. Germline CDR1 reads SGHNT; CDR2 reads YYREEE (reference sequence). The CDR3 extends over 12 amino acids. V gave up 2 bases and J gave up 7 bases, with 9 bases separating them. The CDR3 DNA reads TGTGCCAGCAGCTTCGAGCGGGGTGGCTACACCTTC. As protein: CASSFERGGYTF.

The chain carries TRBV19 and TRBJ1-1; D may be TRBD1 (5 bases). The V end lost 5 bases, the J end lost 0 bases, and 13 bases lay between the germline ends. Germline V CDR1 and CDR2: LNHDA, SQIVND (reference sequence). This CDR3 comprises 15 residues. The CDR3 nucleotides read TGTGCCAGTAGTGGTCCGGGACGATTGAACACTGAAGCTTTCTTT. Translating gives CASSGPGRLNTEAFF.

The J gene is TRBJ2-1, the V gene TRBV28; D gene unclear. Per the germline V gene, CDR1 is MDHEN and CDR2 is SYDVKM. Trimming took off 7 bases at V and 2 bases at J, with 6 bases between the two ends. The CDR3 is 12 residues long. CDR3 DNA: TGTGCCAGCACCTCCCCCTACAATGAGCAGTTCTTC. This sequence encodes CASTSPYNEQFF. Full variable domain (outside the CDR3, taken from reference TRBV28 and TRBJ2-1): DVKVTQSSRYLVKRTGEKVFLECVQDMDHENMFWYRQDPGLGLRLIYFSYDVKMKEKGDIPEGYSVSREKKERFSLILESASTNQTSMYLCASTSPYNEQFFGPGTRLTVL.

The CDR3 loop is CASSSTTRGETQYF. CDR3 nucleotide sequence: TGTGCCAGCAGTTCGACAACTAGGGGAGAGACCCAGTACTTC. The genes are TRBV27 and TRBJ2-5; D possibly matches TRBD1 or TRBD2 (5 bases each). V was pared by 4 bases and J by 4 bases, with 13 bases between. Germline loops: CDR1 MNHEY, CDR2 SMNVEV (reference sequence). The CDR3 spans 14 residues.

The chain employs TRBV19 and TRBJ1-2; possible D gene TRBD1, 6 bases. The germline CDR1 and CDR2 sequences are LNHDA and SQIVND (reference sequence). V was shortened by 4 bases and J by 0 bases, with 9 bases between the two germline ends. The CDR3 has 14 amino acids. CDR3: CASSTSGANYGYTF. The DNA of the CDR3 is TGTGCCAGTAGTACTTCAGGGGCTAACTATGGCTACACCTTC.

The CDR3 reads CASSFSTYGYTF. DNA of the CDR3: TGTGCCAGCAGTTTCTCCACCTATGGCTACACCTTC. V is TRBV28 and J is TRBJ1-2; no reliable D call. This CDR3 region has 12 residues. Per germline, CDR1 MDHEN and CDR2 SYDVKM. The ends were cut back, 3 bases at V and 4 bases at J, with 6 bases in the middle.

V is TRBV11-2 and J is TRBJ1-1; no clear D. The CDR3 sequence is 13 residues long. V was clipped by 0 bases and J by 11 bases, with 13 bases between them. Germline V gives CDR1 SGHAT, CDR2 FQNNGV. The CDR3 DNA sequence: TGTGCCAGCAGCTTAGATCTCGCCCCTGGGGCTTTCTTT. Its protein is CASSLDLAPGAFF.

The CDR3 reads CASSVETGGTDTQYF. The DNA for the CDR3 is TGTGCCAGCAGCGTAGAGACAGGGGGCACAGATACGCAGTATTTT. J is TRBJ2-3 and V is TRBV9, with 8 bases matching TRBD1. CDR1 and CDR2 from the germline V gene are SGDLS and YYNGEE. The CDR3 covers 15 residues. After removal of 0 bases from V and 1 base from J, the junction contained 1 base not matched to a gene.

J is TRBJ2-1 and V is TRBV6-5; 7 nucleotides line up with TRBD2. V was pared by 4 bases and J by 7 bases, with 7 bases of the junction left unmatched. The germline gives CDR1 MNHEY, CDR2 SVGAGI. This CDR3 region has 14 residues. In DNA form, the CDR3 reads TGTGCCAGCAGTTCCACTAGCGATGGAAATGAGCAGTTCTTC. This encodes CASSSTSDGNEQFF.

The V gene is TRBV6-5, the J gene TRBJ2-2; possibly TRBD2 for D (6 bases). Germline CDR1 is MNHEY and CDR2 is SVGAGI. This CDR3 is 15 amino acids long. Deletions cut 6 bases from V and 0 bases from J, with 11 bases between. The CDR3 nucleotides read TGTGCCAGCAGGGCACTAGCAGCGAACACCGGGGAGCTGTTTTTT. This encodes CASRALAANTGELFF.

The CDR3 reads CASSLEYYEQYF. DNA of the CDR3: TGTGCCAGCAGTCTAGAGTACTACGAGCAGTACTTC. This chain joins TRBV28 and TRBJ2-7; no clear D gene. The germline CDR1 and CDR2 sequences are MDHEN and SYDVKM. The CDR3 runs to 12 residues. Deletions cut 5 bases from V and 3 bases from J, with 8 bases between.

The V call is TRBV30, the J call TRBJ2-2; possible D gene TRBD2, 6 bases. Per germline, CDR1 GTSNPN and CDR2 SVGIG (reference sequence). Trimming removed 5 bases from V and 5 bases from J, with 6 bases in between. CDR3 length equals 11 residues. The CDR3 spells CAWAGTGELFF. DNA of the CDR3: TGTGCCTGGGCGGGGACCGGGGAGCTGTTTTTT.

The rearrangement joins TRBV5-1 to TRBJ2-7; 10 positions agree with TRBD1. Germline CDR1 reads SGHRS; CDR2 reads YFSETQ. The length of the CDR3 is 16 residues. The V gene end was trimmed by 5 bases and the J gene end by 3 bases; junction bases not matched to a gene: 11. Here the CDR3 reads CASSVRYDRGHYEQYF. The CDR3 DNA is TGCGCCAGCAGTGTTCGGTATGACAGGGGGCACTACGAGCAGTACTTC.

The J gene is TRBJ2-7, the V gene TRBV10-3; D may be TRBD1 or TRBD2 (5 bases each). The CDR3 is made up of 14 amino acids. Germline assignment: CDR1 ENHRY and CDR2 SYGVKD. Trimming removed 6 bases from V and 4 bases from J, with 16 bases in between. Here the CDR3 DNA reads TGTGCCATCAGGGACGGGACGGCCCTTTACGAGCAGTACTTC. Its protein product is CAIRDGTALYEQYF.

CDR3 region: CASSPPGRTAGELFF. In DNA form, the CDR3 reads TGTGCCAGCAGCCCTCCTGGGAGAACAGCCGGGGAGCTGTTTTTT. The gene calls are TRBV3-1 (or the pseudogene TRBV3-2) and TRBJ2-2; TRBD2 might be the D (5 bases). In germline, CDR1 is LGHDT, CDR2 YNNKEL (reference sequence). V shed 4 bases and J shed 6 bases, with 15 bases lying between them. CDR3 length equals 15 residues.

The V and J genes are TRBV2 and TRBJ1-2; D remains unclear. V dropped 0 bases and J dropped 8 bases, with 10 bases sitting between them. The germline CDR1 and CDR2 sequences are SNHLY and FYNNEI. This CDR3 is built from 13 residues. CDR3 amino acids: CASSEAGYGGYTF. In nucleotides, the CDR3 is TGTGCCAGCAGTGAAGCCGGGTACGGGGGCTACACCTTC.

V is TRBV5-1 and J is TRBJ1-1; D is ambiguous. Deletions cut 7 bases from V and 4 bases from J, with 11 bases between. The CDR3 covers 12 residues. CDR1 and CDR2 from the germline V gene are SGHRS and YFSETQ. The CDR3 coding sequence is TGCGCCAGCGCGACTATGGGCACTGAAGCTTTCTTT. This translates into CASATMGTEAFF.

This chain links TRBV5-4 with TRBJ1-2; tentative D call: TRBD1 (6 bases). This CDR3 is 14 amino acids long. In germline, CDR1 is SGHNT, CDR2 YYREEE (reference sequence). V was shortened by 5 bases and J by 3 bases, with 14 bases between the two germline ends. The CDR3 coding sequence is TGTGCCAGCAGTTCACAGGGTATGCACTATGGCTACACCTTC. It encodes CASSSQGMHYGYTF.

J is TRBJ2-5 and V is TRBV24-1; D uncertain. The V and J ends lost 2 bases and 4 bases respectively, with 13 bases between them. The CDR3 length is 15 residues. The V gene's germline CDR1 is KGHDR and CDR2 SFDVKD. The DNA of the CDR3 is TGTGCCACCAGTGATTGGTCGGCCAGAAGAGAGACCCAGTACTTC. This gives the protein CATSDWSARRETQYF.

CDR3 bases: TGTGCCAGCAGCCGTAACAGGGAGGACATTCAGTACTTC. Amino acid sequence: CASSRNREDIQYF. V and J are TRBV5-4 and TRBJ2-4, with D perhaps TRBD1 or TRBD2 (6 bases each). The germline V and J ends were trimmed by 4 bases and 8 bases, with 13 bases remaining between them. This CDR3 comprises 13 residues. Germline lookup yields CDR1 SGHNT and CDR2 YYREEE (reference sequence).

The chain uses TRBV9 and TRBJ2-5; 7 bases align to TRBD2. Trimming removed 0 bases from V and 3 bases from J; junction bases left unmatched: 5. Germline CDR1 reads SGDLS; CDR2 reads YYNGEE. This CDR3 comprises 15 residues. The DNA of the CDR3 is TGTGCCAGCAGCGTAGTGGGCGGGGGTAAAGAGACCCAGTACTTC. This sequence encodes CASSVVGGGKETQYF.

The rearrangement joins TRBV11-3 to TRBJ2-1; weak D call: TRBD2 (6 bases). Germline assignment: CDR1 SGHNT and CDR2 YENEEA. The CDR3 consists of 13 residues. The V and J ends lost 5 bases and 7 bases respectively, with 12 bases between them. CDR3 in amino acids: CASSPAAGNEQFF. The CDR3 DNA sequence: TGTGCCAGCAGCCCTGCCGCGGGAAATGAGCAGTTCTTC.

This chain links TRBV24-1 with TRBJ2-1; D may be TRBD1 (6 bases). The CDR3 has 15 amino acids. CDR1 is KGHDR and CDR2 is SFDVKD in the germline V gene. Between the trimmed V and J ends, which lost 3 bases and 3 bases, there was a span of 11 bases. This CDR3 reads CATSDTSGVYNEQFF. The CDR3 DNA sequence: TGTGCCACCAGTGATACCTCAGGGGTCTACAATGAGCAGTTCTTC.